These 27 T cell receptor delta chains originate from one sample sequenced in a study of delta chain sequences of gamma delta T cells. TCRdb re-called clones from the 5' RACE reads via CATT. This sample yields 550 to 750 delta-chain clones, of which about 38% are seen a single time; more than 40% belongs to the top ten. Specimen: either unsorted cells or a sorted T cell fraction (not recorded which). The origin of the receptors is a human donor in good health.

This chain uses TRDV2 with TRDJ1, with a tentative D call TRDD3 (8 bases). CDR1 and CDR2 (germline): GEAIGNYY, EKD. The CDR3 is 21 amino acids. The V end lost 3 bases, the J end lost 3 bases, and 34 bases lay between the germline ends. CDR3 DNA sequence: TGTGCCTGTGACCGGATTCCTACTGGGGATACTGGGGCCTACTGGGCCGATAAACTCATCTTT. Its translation is CACDRIPTGDTGAYWADKLIF.

To note about this clone: With a far larger clone one base away, a read error is the likely cause. Other DNA sequences in this sample translate to the same CDR3. The V call is TRDV2, the J call TRDJ1; 9 positions agree with TRDD3. V was pared by 1 base and J by 3 bases, with 32 bases of the junction left unmatched. The CDR3 extends over 24 amino acids. The V gene's germline CDR1 is GEAIGNYY and CDR2 EKD. The DNA for the CDR3 is TGTGCCTGTGACACTATTGGTCGGCCGTATTACCTGACTGGGGGAATGAGTCCCTCCGATAAACTCATCTTT. As protein: CACDTIGRPYYLTGGMSPSDKLIF.

This clone occurred a few times. The chain recombines TRDV2 with TRDJ1; 12 positions match TRDD3. The CDR3 runs 16 residues. V dropped 1 base and J dropped 3; count of bases not matched to a gene: 5. Germline CDR1 reads GEAIGNYY; CDR2 reads EKD. CDR3 loop: CACDTLGDTKADKLIF. The CDR3 DNA is TGTGCCTGTGACACGCTGGGGGATACGAAGGCCGATAAACTCATCTTT.

This clone came up a few times. This sequence is one base from a far larger clone and is likely a read error. This specimen includes other DNA sequences encoding the same CDR3. CDR3 residues: CACDLLTGGYAVNDKLIF. The CDR3 DNA is TGTGCCTGTGATCTACTTACTGGGGGATACGCGGTTAACGATAAACTCATCTTT. V usage is TRDV2 and J usage is TRDJ1, with 13 bases that match TRDD3. Per the germline V gene, CDR1 is GEAIGNYY and CDR2 is EKD. V lost 4 bases to trimming and J lost 4 bases; unmatched junction nucleotides: 14. The CDR3 extends over 18 amino acids.

This clone was picked up a small number of times. This DNA translates differently at residue 3 from the TCRdb protein, which is that of a much larger clone; a read error is likely, and the protein shown is the DNA's own translation. J gene TRDJ3 was identified, but the V gene was not called; no check of the table's D call, TRDD3, against the DNA was made. The CDR3 runs 21 residues. The CDR3 region has the DNA TGTGCAAGTGTCTCTTGGGGGACTGTCATAATGTGCTCCTGGGACACCCGACAGATGTTTTTC. Encoded protein: CASVSWGTVIMCSWDTRQMFF.

This clone is classed as large. V is TRDV2 and J is TRDJ1; 7 positions match TRDD3. V lost 0 bases and J lost 0; bases outside the gene matches: 12. CDR1 is GEAIGNYY and CDR2 is EKD in the germline V gene. CDR3 length equals 18 residues. CDR3 DNA: TGTGCCTGTGACACCGTGGTCTGGGGGCAACAATACACCGATAAACTCATCTTT. Protein sequence: CACDTVVWGQQYTDKLIF.

Worth noting for this clone: A far larger clone differs by one base, so this is likely a read error. The sample contains more than one DNA sequence encoding this CDR3. V usage is TRDV1 and J usage is TRDJ1, with D perhaps matching TRDD3 (6 bases). The CDR3 length is 19 residues. Germline V gene data show CDR1 as TSWWSYY and CDR2 as QGS. This chain's CDR3 is CALGALGHGGKDYTDKLIF. DNA of the CDR3: TGTGCTCTTGGGGCCCTCGGACACGGGGGGAAGGACTACACTGATAAACTCATCTTT.

This clone ranks as large. J is TRDJ1 and V is TRDV1, with 7 bases fitting TRDD3. Germline-derived CDR1 and CDR2 are TSWWSYY and QGS. V dropped 0 bases and J dropped 0; count of bases not matched to a gene: 28. The CDR3 covers 24 residues. The CDR3 region is CALGELVVIRATRGIGGYTDKLIF. CDR3 bases: TGTGCTCTTGGGGAACTAGTGGTCATTCGCGCAACCCGGGGGATCGGCGGGTACACCGATAAACTCATCTTT.

The rearrangement links TRDV1 to TRDJ1; 10 positions agree with TRDD3. After removal of 1 base from V and 5 bases from J, the junction contained 37 bases not matched to a gene. Germline V lookup: CDR1 TSWWSYY, CDR2 QGS. CDR3 length: 26 amino acids. CDR3 sequence: CALGEPRAQFLLPRYRGGYGEDKLIF. The DNA for the CDR3 is TGTGCTCTTGGGGAACCTAGAGCCCAATTCCTACTCCCACGGTATCGAGGGGGATACGGAGAGGATAAACTCATCTTT.

Judged by abundance, this clone is large. The rearrangement joins TRDV2 to TRDJ1; D is undetermined. Trimming cost V 3 bases and J 8 bases, with 18 bases left between them. Germline V gene sequence: CDR1 GEAIGNYY, CDR2 EKD. This CDR3 comprises 14 residues. The CDR3 region has the DNA TGTGCCTGTGACCCCTTGGCGGAACTTTCGAAACTCATCTTT. Translated, it gives CACDPLAELSKLIF.

By its share, this clone is large. This chain connects TRDV2 to TRDJ1; 12 nucleotides agree with TRDD3. The CDR3 has 19 amino acids. V trimming: 3 bases; J trimming: 0 bases; junction bases outside the gene matches: 13. Germline CDR1 and CDR2: GEAIGNYY and EKD. The CDR3: CACDPLTTGGYPDTDKLIF. CDR3 nucleotides: TGTGCCTGTGACCCCCTCACGACTGGGGGATACCCCGACACCGATAAACTCATCTTT.

To note about this clone: A much more abundant neighbour one base away suggests this may be a read error. The CDR3 loop reads CACASVGEYGDTDKLIF. The CDR3 DNA follows: TGTGCCTGTGCCTCGGTTGGGGAATACGGGGACACCGATAAACTCATCTTT. The chain is built from TRDV2 and TRDJ1; the D gene is possibly TRDD3 (5 bases). V gave up 5 bases and J gave up 0 bases, with 21 bases separating them. This CDR3 has 17 residues. CDR1 is GEAIGNYY and CDR2 is EKD in the germline V gene.

This clone was counted a few times. Given a much more abundant clone one base away, this may be a read error. The rearrangement uses TRDV2 and TRDJ1; D might be TRDD3 (5 bases). The CDR3 has 17 amino acids. V lost 2 bases to trimming and J lost 0 bases, with 18 bases between them. Looked up from germline, CDR1 is GEAIGNYY and CDR2 is EKD. The CDR3 loop reads CACDKRGGGGYTDKLIF. CDR3 sequence (DNA): TGTGCCTGTGACAAACGGGGGGGCGGGGGGTACACCGATAAACTCATCTTT.

A remark on this clone: TCRdb records a much larger clone's protein for this DNA, with a difference at residue 8 that likely arises from a read error; the protein given is the translation of the DNA. The V gene is TRDV2, the J gene TRDJ1, with 8 bases identical to TRDD3. CDR1 and CDR2 (germline): GEAIGNYY, EKD. The CDR3 is 18 residues long. V lost 3 bases to trimming and J lost 4 bases; unmatched junction nucleotides: 18. DNA of the CDR3: TGTGCCTGTGACCTGGTACTGAGGGATACGCGATCAGACGATAAACTCATCTTT. Translation gives CACDLVLRDTRSDDKLIF.

By share, this clone ranks as medium-sized. The chain is built from TRDV2 and TRDJ1; D is undetermined. This CDR3 is built from 14 residues. V lost 3 bases and J lost 0, with 10 bases in between. Germline CDR1 GEAIGNYY, CDR2 EKD. The CDR3 spells CACDAIGDTDKLIF. CDR3 DNA: TGTGCCTGTGACGCGATAGGTGACACCGATAAACTCATCTTT.

In the case of this clone: The DNA is omitted, as the CDR3 cannot be located on it reliably, and the CDR3 follows TCRdb's listing. The CDR3: CSVLLCSNRQLWGFYTDKLIF. The chain couples TRAV29/DV5 to TRDJ1; TRDD3 was called by the table and not checked on the DNA. Germline V lookup: CDR1 NSMFDY, CDR2 ISSIKDK. Inclusive of both ends, the CDR3 amounts to 21 amino acids.

This clone is categorized as large. The V call is TRDV2, the J call TRDJ1; D may be TRDD3 (6 bases). The CDR3 runs to 18 residues. Germline-derived CDR1 and CDR2 are GEAIGNYY and EKD. V was cut by 3 bases and J by 0 bases, with 22 bases left in between. The CDR3 DNA is TGTGCCTGTGACTCGACGTCGGGCCCGGGGGAGCACACCGATAAACTCATCTTT. Its translation is CACDSTSGPGEHTDKLIF.

The chain is built from TRDV2 and TRDJ1, with 9 bases aligning to TRDD3. Germline CDR1 GEAIGNYY, CDR2 EKD. Germline trimming cut 0 bases from V and 6 bases from J; bases unmatched to any gene: 28. The CDR3 consists of 22 residues. In DNA, the CDR3 is TGTGCCTGTGACACCGTCTTTAGGGTGCCTACTGGGGGAAACCGGGACTTTCATAAACTCATCTTT. Protein: CACDTVFRVPTGGNRDFHKLIF.

Sample share makes this clone large (0.1 to 1%). This chain joins TRDV2 and TRDJ1, with 7 bases aligning to TRDD3. The germline CDR1 and CDR2 sequences are GEAIGNYY and EKD. V gave up 0 bases and J gave up 1 base; unmatched junction bases: 7. This CDR3 has 16 residues. The CDR3 DNA sequence: TGTGCCTGTGACACCCTGGGGGCTATTTCCACCGATAAACTCATCTTT. Translation gives CACDTLGAISTDKLIF.

This clone is medium-sized by share. The chain combines TRDV2 with TRDJ1; 8 bases agree with TRDD3. The CDR3 consists of 17 residues. Germline trimming cut 0 bases from V and 0 bases from J; bases unmatched to any gene: 8. Germline V gene data show CDR1 as GEAIGNYY and CDR2 as EKD. This CDR3 reads CACDTVGLGGHTDKLIF. In DNA form, the CDR3 reads TGTGCCTGTGACACCGTCGGACTGGGGGGACACACCGATAAACTCATCTTT.

To note about this clone: A far larger clone is off by one base, so a read error is likely. The J gene is TRDJ1, the V gene TRDV1, with D maybe TRDD3 (5 bases). Trimming cost V 4 bases and J 5 bases, with 23 bases left between them. CDR3 length equals 17 residues. Germline CDR1 TSWWSYY, CDR2 QGS. The CDR3, as DNA: TGTGCTCTTGGGGCACGAGGAGGGGAACCCCGACGTGATAAACTCATCTTT. Translation: CALGARGGEPRRDKLIF.

In its sample, this clone was seen a few times. The protein TCRdb gives is from a much larger clone and does not agree with this DNA's translation at residue 7, likely a read error; the protein shown here comes from the DNA. The gene calls are TRDV1 and TRDJ1, with 10 bases identical to TRDD3. The CDR3 has 25 residues. V dropped 5 bases and J dropped 5; count of bases not matched to a gene: 38. The germline CDR1 and CDR2 sequences are TSWWSYY and QGS. The CDR3 region is CALGNNDQFLLPRYRGGYGEDKLIF. As DNA, the CDR3 is TGTGCTCTTGGGAACAACGACCAATTCCTACTCCCACGGTATCGAGGGGGATACGGAGAGGATAAACTCATCTTT.

This clone counts as medium-sized (0.01 to 0.1%). The rearrangement joins TRDV2 to TRDJ1; 9 bases are shared with TRDD3. V lost 0 bases and J lost 0; bases outside the gene matches: 16. There are 20 residues in the CDR3. Germline CDR1 reads GEAIGNYY; CDR2 reads EKD. This CDR3 is CACDTVDKSPGGLYTDKLIF. The CDR3 DNA reads as TGTGCCTGTGACACCGTGGATAAGTCCCCTGGGGGATTGTACACCGATAAACTCATCTTT.

This clone ranks as large (0.1 to 1%). This chain links TRDV2 with TRDJ1; 7 bases agree with TRDD3. The germline V gene has CDR1 GEAIGNYY and CDR2 EKD. This CDR3 spans 22 amino acids. Trimming took 0 bases from V and 0 from J; bases not matched to a gene: 24. In DNA, the CDR3 is TGTGCCTGTGACACCGTCTTTAGGGTGCCTACTGGGGATGCCCTGTACACCGATAAACTCATCTTT. Translation gives CACDTVFRVPTGDALYTDKLIF.

The J gene is TRDJ3; the V gene was not called; the D segment call TRDD3 is taken from the table without a DNA check. The CDR3 consists of 22 residues. CDR3 sequence reads: CAIVSWGAGGFVLSWDTRQMFF. The CDR3 bases are TGTGCAATTGTCTCTTGGGGGGCTGGGGGATTCGTACTCTCCTGGGACACCCGACAGATGTTTTTC.

The rearrangement uses TRDV2 and TRDJ3, with 13 positions matching TRDD3. Trimming removed 4 bases from V and 0 bases from J; junction bases left unmatched: 20. CDR1 GEAIGNYY and CDR2 EKD come from the germline V gene. There are 24 residues in the CDR3. The CDR3 DNA sequence: TGTGCCTGTGAACCCCTTACTGGGGGATACGACACCGATTCTAGCTCCTGGGACACCCGACAGATGTTTTTC. Residues: CACEPLTGGYDTDSSSWDTRQMFF.

This clone was seen a few times. The protein TCRdb lists belongs to a much larger clone and differs from this DNA's translation at residue 9, which points to a read error; the protein shown is made from the DNA. This chain joins TRDV2 and TRDJ1, with D perhaps TRDD3 (5 bases). Germline V lookup: CDR1 GEAIGNYY, CDR2 EKD. This CDR3 comprises 21 residues. The ends were cut back, 4 bases at V and 0 bases at J, with 32 bases in the middle. Here the CDR3 DNA reads TGTGCCTGTGATCCCGTGGTACTGGTGGATCCCTGGGTTAGGGACACCGATAAACTCATCTTT. It encodes CACDPVVLVDPWVRDTDKLIF.